This paragraph covers one T cell receptor beta chain sequence. Its specificity is not known. The data were obtained in a study of lymphopenia after photon versus proton radiotherapy. Study-wide points: After the lymphocyte nadir, photon-treated repertoires showed oligoclonal expansion, especially of CD8+ Temra cells.

TCRdb's copy holds only in-frame clones and misses some; the assay was immunoSEQ multiplex PCR. The sample lists about 70,000 clones, 85% to 95% seen once, with around 2.2% in the top ten. Looked up from germline, CDR1 is SGHRS and CDR2 is YFSETQ. Unmatched junction bases numbered 10, after V lost 0 bases and J lost 6 bases. The CDR3 consists of 16 residues. This rearrangement joins TRBV5-1 to TRBJ2-7, with TRBD1 identical over 9 bases. The sequence was collected from a woman in her thirties or forties with cholangiocarcinoma. The source material was peripheral blood, sampled from a patient treated with photon-based radiotherapy. The CDR3 sequence is CASSLEPTGGIVEQYF. The CDR3 region has the DNA TGCGCCAGCAGCTTGGAACCGACAGGGGGGATTGTCGAGCAGTACTTC.